The subject of this entry is one T cell receptor beta chain. The target antigen is unknown. The record originates from a study of shared clonotypes between healthy human individuals. Study-wide results and caveats: Naive CD4 clonotypes were shared across several donors at about 5%. Collection of samples was limited to blood; tissue repertoires likely differ. Naive subsets generally had larger estimated richness than memory subsets.

Terminally differentiated effector memory CD45RA+ cells were left out of the naive CD8 fraction, which was CD45RO-negative and positively selected for CCR7. This table comes from immunoSEQ multiplex PCR, and its TCRdb copy is limited to in-frame clones, with some not included. Found here are about 2.1 million clones, 93% of them singletons; the top ten hold less than 2%. This TCR derives from a young man in good health. Some clones in this sample may be carry-over from other donors' samples. Input material: naive CD8+ T cells from PBMCs.

The CDR3 nucleotides are TGTGCCAGCAGTTTATTGCAGTTTCCGGGGAAGACAGACGAGCAGTACTTC. Translated: CASSLLQFPGKTDEQYF. The gene calls are TRBV27 and TRBJ2-7; D is tentatively TRBD1 or TRBD2 (5 bases each). The V and J ends lost 1 base and 5 bases respectively, with 21 bases between them. The CDR3 is 17 amino acids. CDR1 MNHEY and CDR2 SMNVEV come from the germline V gene (reference sequence).